The 10 T cell receptor beta chains listed next were all sequenced from one sample in a study of control samples from healthy donors and cancer patients. Using immunoSEQ multiplex PCR, the repertoire was profiled, and TCRdb retains in-frame clones only, with some absent. The sample contains around 170,000 clones, 90% to 95% of which appear only once. The source material was blood. These receptors were collected from a woman under 40 in good health.

The chain employs TRBV7-3 and TRBJ2-1; no definite D call. The V end lost 3 bases, the J end lost 3 bases, and 9 bases lay between the germline ends. The CDR3 is 14 amino acids. CDR1 and CDR2 from the germline V gene are SGHTA and FQGTGA. CDR3 loop: CASSLRNDYNEQFF. CDR3 nucleotide sequence: TGTGCCAGCAGCTTGCGGAACGACTACAATGAGCAGTTCTTC.

The chain uses TRBV27 and TRBJ2-5; D perhaps matches TRBD2 (7 bases). Germline CDR1 is MNHEY and CDR2 is SMNVEV (reference sequence). This CDR3 spans 14 amino acids. Deletions cut 3 bases from V and 1 base from J, with 9 bases between. CDR3 residues: CASSLAGAQETQYF. DNA of the CDR3: TGTGCCAGCAGTTTGGCGGGGGCCCAAGAGACCCAGTACTTC.

This chain uses TRBV7-8 with TRBJ2-7; a possible D gene is TRBD2 (6 bases). The ends were cut back, 0 bases at V and 3 bases at J, with 15 bases in the middle. The CDR3 covers 16 residues. Per the germline V gene, CDR1 is SGHVS and CDR2 is FQNEAQ. The CDR3 region has the DNA TGTGCCAGCAGCTTAGCGTGGCGGGGAGTCATCTACGAGCAGTACTTC. Encoded protein: CASSLAWRGVIYEQYF.

This chain links TRBV7-3 with TRBJ2-1; no clear D gene. CDR3 length equals 14 residues. The V and J ends lost 5 bases and 8 bases respectively, with 16 bases between them. Germline V gene data show CDR1 as SGHTA and CDR2 as FQGTGA. The chain's CDR3 is CASSPLDGTDEQFF. CDR3 coding DNA: TGTGCCAGCAGCCCACTGGACGGCACCGATGAGCAGTTCTTC.

This clone was detected only once. The gene calls are TRBV4-3 and TRBJ1-5; no reliable D call. This CDR3 is built from 15 residues. CDR1 LGHNA and CDR2 YSLEER come from the germline V gene. Trimming took off 4 bases at V and 0 bases at J, with 10 bases between the two ends. CDR3 bases: TGCGCCAGCAGCCCCGGACGGGCTAGCAATCAGCCCCAGCATTTT. Protein: CASSPGRASNQPQHF.

The chain employs TRBV3-1 (or the pseudogene TRBV3-2) and TRBJ2-7; 9 bases are shared with TRBD1. V was pared by 1 base and J by 6 bases, with 7 bases of the junction left unmatched. The CDR3 consists of 15 residues. The V gene's germline CDR1 is LGHDT and CDR2 YNNKEL (reference sequence). The DNA for the CDR3 is TGTGCCAGCAGCCAAGCCGGGACAGGGCATGGCGAGCAGTACTTC. It is translated as CASSQAGTGHGEQYF.

The chain uses TRBV30 and TRBJ2-2, with 9 positions matching TRBD1. CDR1 and CDR2 from the germline V gene are GTSNPN and SVGIG (reference sequence). Trimming removed 3 bases from V and 7 bases from J; junction bases left unmatched: 12. This CDR3 comprises 16 residues. The CDR3 here is CAWRGDRGASSGELFF. The CDR3 region has the DNA TGTGCCTGGAGGGGAGACAGGGGGGCATCCAGCGGGGAGCTGTTTTTT.

This chain uses TRBV4-1 with TRBJ1-1; 7 nucleotides match TRBD1. CDR1 and CDR2 from the germline V gene are MGHRA and YSYEKL. With 3 bases clipped from V and 2 bases from J, the junction kept 9 bases outside the gene matches. The CDR3 has 16 residues. The CDR3: CASSQEQGSPNTEAFF. CDR3 DNA: TGCGCCAGCAGCCAGGAACAGGGGAGCCCCAACACTGAAGCTTTCTTT.

CDR3 bases: TGTGCCACCAGCAGACATCACACCGGACTAGCGGGAGAGCAGTACTTC. Encoded protein: CATSRHHTGLAGEQYF. The chain combines TRBV15 with TRBJ2-7; 12 positions agree with TRBD2. The CDR3 is made up of 16 amino acids. Germline V gene lookup returns CDR1 LNHNV and CDR2 YYDKDF (reference sequence). The ends lost 2 bases at V and 7 bases at J; junction bases unmatched: 9.

The J gene is TRBJ1-5, the V gene TRBV15; TRBD1 agrees at 9 bases. The CDR3 is made up of 17 amino acids. The V segment lost 0 bases and the J segment 7 bases; nucleotides outside the gene matches: 10. The germline CDR1 and CDR2 sequences are LNHNV and YYDKDF (reference sequence). Here the CDR3 reads CATSRDQALGQGQPQHF. The CDR3 DNA reads TGTGCCACCAGCAGAGATCAGGCGTTGGGACAGGGCCAGCCCCAGCATTTT.